This T cell receptor beta chain was captured in a study of OX40 agonist ivuxolimab in advanced cancers. Study as a whole: The drug used for patients, ivuxolimab, was an agonistic anti-OX40 (CD134) antibody. Eligibility rules accepted prior anti-PD-1, anti-PD-L1 or anti-CTLA-4 therapy, and roughly 40% had some. Study-level findings and limits: It was also the case that some nonresponders had low normalized T-cell clonal expansion.

Peripheral blood came from all dose cohorts at three timepoints. Trimming removed 10 bases at V and 0 bases at J, with 21 bases between. This CDR3 contains 16 residues. CDR1 is MGHRA and CDR2 is YSYEKL in the germline V gene. TCRdb's table, derived via immunoSEQ multiplex PCR, lists solely in-frame clones and lacks some. The sample has about 96,000 clones; roughly 87% are singletons. In regard to this clone: Antigen: not known.

This receptor was obtained from an adult with an advanced solid tumor such as melanoma, head and neck, liver or kidney cancer. The V call is TRBV4-1, the J call TRBJ2-5; D is possibly TRBD2 (7 bases). The sample consisted of CD4+ or CD8+ T cells sorted from blood, taken in a trial of the OX40 agonist ivuxolimab. CDR3 nucleotides: TGCGCCACCTCGAAGGGGAGGGGGGAGGACCAAGAGACCCAGTACTTC. This translates into CATSKGRGEDQETQYF.